This T cell receptor (beta chain) appears in the sequencing data of a study of shared clonotypes between healthy human individuals. Naive CD8 cells were CD45RO-negative, positively selected for CCR7, excluding terminally differentiated effector memory CD45RA+ cells. Healthy and HIV-negative, the adult donors had no recent acute infections or vaccinations. Per sorted-subset replicate PCR, input was around 200 ng DNA, representing around 28,000 T cell genomes. Generated by immunoSEQ multiplex PCR, the TCRdb table keeps only in-frame clones and is missing some. The profile shows millions of clones, approximately 94% of them singletons. The CDR3 has 15 amino acids. Germline CDR1 reads SGDLS; CDR2 reads YYNGEE. V trimming: 0 bases; J trimming: 2 bases; junction bases outside the gene matches: 2. Notes on this clone: Its antigen is currently unknown. The sample contains more than one DNA sequence encoding this CDR3.

Study-wide results and limits: The low donor count limited represented genetic and exposure-history diversity. Non-shared clonotypes were found to have lower generation probabilities than the clonotypes that were shared by all four of the sorted-subset donors.

The chain joins TRBV9 to TRBJ2-7; 10 bases are shared with TRBD2. The receptor was derived from a man aged 18 to 30 in good health. The sample consisted of naive CD8+ T cells sorted from blood. In nucleotides, the CDR3 is TGTGCCAGCAGCGTAGGGACTAGCGGTGCCTACGAGCAGTACTTC. Protein: CASSVGTSGAYEQYF.